The T cell receptor (beta chain) described here comes from a study of T cell repertoires in cytomegalovirus infection (dated by TCRdb to the late 2010s). For the study in its entirety: Donor HLA type was relevant to the analysis, as public TCR beta signatures indicated carriage of CMV infection together with the matching HLA type. General study outcomes and caveats: Cumulative frequency of public TCR beta family members discriminated carriers of CMV infection plus the relevant HLA type in this cohort and an independent 352-donor cohort. The ex vivo response was dominated by HLA-C-restricted CMV-specific TCR beta clonotypes, and the single most frequent clonotype in two of eight donors was supplied by these HLA-C-restricted clonotypes.

Notes on this clonotype: It lacks a known antigen. Base qualities are not provided; no much larger clone lies one nucleotide away.

Sequencing used an Illumina HiSeq 1500. TCRdb took the public reads, trimmed them with fastp at Q25, ran MiXCR for clone calling and kept in-frame beta chains. CDR3 protein sequences are deduplicated, and each keeps its most common genes and DNA. A total of roughly 280,000 distinct CDR3 sequences appear in this sample, about 13% of them only once. The ten largest make up around 8.8% of the sample. This receptor was obtained from a human donor in good health (CMV status not recorded). Some clones in this sample may be carry-over from other donors' samples. Sequencing was carried out using PBMCs.

DNA sequence: TGCAGTGCTAGAGATAACCTAGCCTACAATGAGCAGTTCTTC. Protein translation: CSARDNLAYNEQFF. Recombination joined TRBV20-1 with TRBJ2-1; there is no confident call for the D gene. V was cut back by 0 bases and J by 2 bases, leaving a gap of 8 bases between them. The CDR3 covers 14 residues, taking in both the cysteine and the phenylalanine. CDR3 DNA only is kept here, 42 bases in frame from base 1. Looking up the germline V gene (reference sequence) yields CDR1 DFQATT and CDR2 SNEGSKA.